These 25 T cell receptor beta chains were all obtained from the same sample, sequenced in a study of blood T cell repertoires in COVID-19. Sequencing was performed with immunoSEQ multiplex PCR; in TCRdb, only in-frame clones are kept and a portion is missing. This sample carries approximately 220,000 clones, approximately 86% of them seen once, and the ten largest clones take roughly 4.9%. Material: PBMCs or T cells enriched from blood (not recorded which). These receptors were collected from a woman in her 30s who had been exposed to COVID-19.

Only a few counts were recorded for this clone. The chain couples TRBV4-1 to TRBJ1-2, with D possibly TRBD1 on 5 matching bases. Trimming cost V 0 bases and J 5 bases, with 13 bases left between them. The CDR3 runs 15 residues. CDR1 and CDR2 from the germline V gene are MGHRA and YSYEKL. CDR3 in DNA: TGCGCCAGCAGCCAAGATCCCCGACAGAAATATGGCTACACCTTC. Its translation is CASSQDPRQKYGYTF.

CDR3 loop: CASSLRGQGDEQYF. The CDR3, as DNA: TGTGCCAGCTCCCTCCGGGGACAGGGCGACGAGCAGTACTTC. The V and J genes are TRBV18 and TRBJ2-7, with 9 bases aligning to TRBD1. V gave up 6 bases and J gave up 5 bases; unmatched junction bases: 8. Germline V gives CDR1 KGHSH, CDR2 LQKENI. The CDR3 has 14 residues.

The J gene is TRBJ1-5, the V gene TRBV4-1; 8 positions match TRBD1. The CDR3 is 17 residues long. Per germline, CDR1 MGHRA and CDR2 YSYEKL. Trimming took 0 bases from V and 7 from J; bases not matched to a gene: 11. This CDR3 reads CASSQESGQGLRQPQHF. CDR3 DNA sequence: TGCGCCAGCAGCCAAGAGTCAGGACAGGGTTTGCGGCAGCCCCAGCATTTT.

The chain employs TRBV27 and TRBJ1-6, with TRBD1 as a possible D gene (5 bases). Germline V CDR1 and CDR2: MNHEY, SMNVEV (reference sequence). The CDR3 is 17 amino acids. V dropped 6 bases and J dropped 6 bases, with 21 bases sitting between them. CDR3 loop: CASSFGGTSVINSPLHF. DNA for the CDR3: TGTGCCAGCAGCTTCGGGGGTACTAGCGTCATTAATTCACCCCTCCACTTT.

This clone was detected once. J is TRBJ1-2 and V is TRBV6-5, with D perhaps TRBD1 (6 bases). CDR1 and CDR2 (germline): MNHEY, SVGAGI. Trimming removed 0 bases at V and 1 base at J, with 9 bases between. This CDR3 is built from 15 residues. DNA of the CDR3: TGTGCCAGCAGTTACTCTTGGGACAATAACTATGGCTACACCTTC. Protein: CASSYSWDNNYGYTF.

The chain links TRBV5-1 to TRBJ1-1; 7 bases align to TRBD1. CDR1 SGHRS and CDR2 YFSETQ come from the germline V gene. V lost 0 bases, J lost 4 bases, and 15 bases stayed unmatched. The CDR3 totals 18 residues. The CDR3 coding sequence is TGCGCCAGCAGCTTGGGGGACAGAGGGAACCCCGGGGGCACTGAAGCTTTCTTT. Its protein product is CASSLGDRGNPGGTEAFF.

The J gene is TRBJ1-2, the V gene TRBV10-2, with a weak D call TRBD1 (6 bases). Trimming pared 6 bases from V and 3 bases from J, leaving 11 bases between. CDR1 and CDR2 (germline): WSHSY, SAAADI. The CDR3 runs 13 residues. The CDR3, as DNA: TGCGCCAGCAGCTTAGGGGGTGACTATGGCTACACCTTC. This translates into CASSLGGDYGYTF.

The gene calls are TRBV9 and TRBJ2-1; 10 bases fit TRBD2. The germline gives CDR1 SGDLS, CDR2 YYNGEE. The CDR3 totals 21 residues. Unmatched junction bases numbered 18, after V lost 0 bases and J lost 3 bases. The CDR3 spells CASSVGLNNRLRTSGYNEQFF. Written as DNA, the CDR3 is TGTGCCAGCAGCGTAGGCCTCAATAACCGATTGAGGACTAGCGGCTACAATGAGCAGTTCTTC.

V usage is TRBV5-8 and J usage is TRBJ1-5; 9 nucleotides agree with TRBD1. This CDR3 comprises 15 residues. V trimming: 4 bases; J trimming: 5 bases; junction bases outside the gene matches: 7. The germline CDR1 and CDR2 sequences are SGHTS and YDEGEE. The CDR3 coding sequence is TGTGCCAGCAGCCCGGGACAGGGTGTAGATCAGCCCCAGCATTTT. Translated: CASSPGQGVDQPQHF.

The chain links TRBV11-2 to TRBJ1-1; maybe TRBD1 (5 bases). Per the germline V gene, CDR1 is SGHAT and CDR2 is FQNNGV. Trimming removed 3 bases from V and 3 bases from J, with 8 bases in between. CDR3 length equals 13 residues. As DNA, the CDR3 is TGTGCCAGCAGCTTTGAAGGGGACACTGAAGCTTTCTTT. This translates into CASSFEGDTEAFF. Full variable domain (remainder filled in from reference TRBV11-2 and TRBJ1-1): EAGVAQSPRYKIIEKRQSVAFWCNPISGHATLYWYQQILGQGPKLLIQFQNNGVVDDSQLPKDRFSAERLKGVDSTLKIQPAKLEDSAVYLCASSFEGDTEAFFGQGTRLTVV.

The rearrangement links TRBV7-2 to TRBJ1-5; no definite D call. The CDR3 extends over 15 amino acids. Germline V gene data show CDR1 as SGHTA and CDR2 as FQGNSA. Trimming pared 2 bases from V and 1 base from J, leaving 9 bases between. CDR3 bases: TGTGCCAGCAGCTTATCGGGGTGGAGCAATCAGCCCCAGCATTTT. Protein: CASSLSGWSNQPQHF. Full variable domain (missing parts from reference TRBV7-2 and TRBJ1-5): GAGVSQSPSNKVTEKGKDVELRCDPISGHTALYWYRQSLGQGLEFLIYFQGNSAPDKSGLPSDRFSAERTGGSVSTLTIQRTQQEDSAVYLCASSLSGWSNQPQHFGDGTRLSIL.

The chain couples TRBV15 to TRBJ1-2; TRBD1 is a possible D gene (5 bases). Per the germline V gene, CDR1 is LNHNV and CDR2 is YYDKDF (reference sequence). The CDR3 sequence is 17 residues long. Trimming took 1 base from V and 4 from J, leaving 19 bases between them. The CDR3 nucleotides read TGTGCCACCAGCAGAGGGGGGGGATCTATGATTTTCTATGGCTACACCTTC. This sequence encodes CATSRGGGSMIFYGYTF.

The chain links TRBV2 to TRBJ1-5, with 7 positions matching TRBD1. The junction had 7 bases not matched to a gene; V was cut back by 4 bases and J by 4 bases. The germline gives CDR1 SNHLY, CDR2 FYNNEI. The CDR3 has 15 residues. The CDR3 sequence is CASSAAGTANQPQHF. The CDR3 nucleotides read TGTGCCAGCAGTGCGGCTGGGACAGCTAATCAGCCCCAGCATTTT.

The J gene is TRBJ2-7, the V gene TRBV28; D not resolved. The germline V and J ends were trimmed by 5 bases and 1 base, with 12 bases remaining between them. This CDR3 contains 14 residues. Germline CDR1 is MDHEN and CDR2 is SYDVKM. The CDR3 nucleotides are TGTGCCAGCAGTCCCCCCGGCGGTTCCTACGAGCAGTACTTC. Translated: CASSPPGGSYEQYF.

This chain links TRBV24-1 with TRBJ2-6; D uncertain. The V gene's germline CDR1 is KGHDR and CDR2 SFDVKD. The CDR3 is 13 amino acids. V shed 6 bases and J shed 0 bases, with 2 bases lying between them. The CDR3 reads CATSHSGANVLTF. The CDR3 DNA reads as TGTGCCACCAGTCACTCTGGGGCCAACGTCCTGACTTTC.

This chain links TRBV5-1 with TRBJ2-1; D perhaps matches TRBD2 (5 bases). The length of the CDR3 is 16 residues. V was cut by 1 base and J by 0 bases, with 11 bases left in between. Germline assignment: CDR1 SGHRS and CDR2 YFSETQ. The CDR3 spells CASSLSGVGSYNEQFF. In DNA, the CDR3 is TGCGCCAGCAGCTTGAGCGGCGTCGGCTCCTACAATGAGCAGTTCTTC.

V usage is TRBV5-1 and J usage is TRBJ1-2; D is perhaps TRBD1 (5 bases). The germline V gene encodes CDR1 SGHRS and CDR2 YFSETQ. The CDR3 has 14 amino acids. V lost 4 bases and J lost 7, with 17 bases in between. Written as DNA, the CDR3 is TGCGCCAGCAGCCTCGGAGGAGGGGCGCCTGGCTACACCTTC. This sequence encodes CASSLGGGAPGYTF.

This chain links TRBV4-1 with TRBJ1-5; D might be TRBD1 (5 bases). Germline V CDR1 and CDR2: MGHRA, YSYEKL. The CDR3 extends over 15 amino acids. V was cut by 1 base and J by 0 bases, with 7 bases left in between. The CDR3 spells CASSQAGFSNQPQHF. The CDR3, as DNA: TGCGCCAGCAGCCAAGCAGGGTTTAGCAATCAGCCCCAGCATTTT.

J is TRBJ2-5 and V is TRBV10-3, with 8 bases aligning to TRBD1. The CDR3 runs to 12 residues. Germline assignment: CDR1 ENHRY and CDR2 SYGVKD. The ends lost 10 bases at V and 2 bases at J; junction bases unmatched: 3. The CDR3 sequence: CASTGGQETQYF. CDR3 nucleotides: TGTGCCAGCACAGGGGGGCAAGAGACCCAGTACTTC.

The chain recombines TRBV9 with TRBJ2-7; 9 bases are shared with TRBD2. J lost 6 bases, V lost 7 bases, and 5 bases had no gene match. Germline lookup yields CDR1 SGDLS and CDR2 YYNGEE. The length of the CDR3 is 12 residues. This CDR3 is CASSGGGGEQYF. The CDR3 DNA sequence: TGTGCCAGCTCCGGCGGGGGGGGCGAGCAGTACTTC.

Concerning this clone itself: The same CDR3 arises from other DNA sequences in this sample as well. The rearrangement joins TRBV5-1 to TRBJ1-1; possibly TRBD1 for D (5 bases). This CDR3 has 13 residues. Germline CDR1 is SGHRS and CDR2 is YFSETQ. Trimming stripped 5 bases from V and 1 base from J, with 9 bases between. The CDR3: CASSLQENTEAFF. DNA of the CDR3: TGCGCCAGCAGTTTACAGGAGAACACTGAAGCTTTCTTT.

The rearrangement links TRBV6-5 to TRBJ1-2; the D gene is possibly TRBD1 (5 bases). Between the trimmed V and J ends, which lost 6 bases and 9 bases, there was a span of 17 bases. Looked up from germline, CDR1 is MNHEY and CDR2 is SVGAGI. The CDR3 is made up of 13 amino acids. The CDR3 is CASSPVGGGSYTF. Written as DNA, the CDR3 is TGTGCCAGCAGCCCCGTCGGGGGAGGGAGCTACACCTTC.

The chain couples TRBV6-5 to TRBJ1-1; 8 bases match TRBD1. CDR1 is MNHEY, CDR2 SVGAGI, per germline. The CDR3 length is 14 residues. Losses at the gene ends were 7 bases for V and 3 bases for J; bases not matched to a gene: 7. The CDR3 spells CASTRDRIDTEAFF. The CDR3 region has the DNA TGTGCCAGCACTCGGGACAGGATAGACACTGAAGCTTTCTTT.

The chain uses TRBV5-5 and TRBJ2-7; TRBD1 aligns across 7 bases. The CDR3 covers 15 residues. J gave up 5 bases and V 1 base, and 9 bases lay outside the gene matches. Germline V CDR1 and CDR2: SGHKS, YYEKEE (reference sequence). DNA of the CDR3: TGTGCCAGCAGCTTGCCCGGGACAGCGCTTAACGAGCAGTACTTC. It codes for CASSLPGTALNEQYF.

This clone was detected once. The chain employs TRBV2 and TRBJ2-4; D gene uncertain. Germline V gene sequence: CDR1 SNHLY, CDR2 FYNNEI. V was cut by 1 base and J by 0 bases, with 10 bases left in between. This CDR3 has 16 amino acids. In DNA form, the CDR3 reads TGTGCCAGCAGTGAAGACACAGCACTAGCCAAAAACATTCAGTACTTC. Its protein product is CASSEDTALAKNIQYF.